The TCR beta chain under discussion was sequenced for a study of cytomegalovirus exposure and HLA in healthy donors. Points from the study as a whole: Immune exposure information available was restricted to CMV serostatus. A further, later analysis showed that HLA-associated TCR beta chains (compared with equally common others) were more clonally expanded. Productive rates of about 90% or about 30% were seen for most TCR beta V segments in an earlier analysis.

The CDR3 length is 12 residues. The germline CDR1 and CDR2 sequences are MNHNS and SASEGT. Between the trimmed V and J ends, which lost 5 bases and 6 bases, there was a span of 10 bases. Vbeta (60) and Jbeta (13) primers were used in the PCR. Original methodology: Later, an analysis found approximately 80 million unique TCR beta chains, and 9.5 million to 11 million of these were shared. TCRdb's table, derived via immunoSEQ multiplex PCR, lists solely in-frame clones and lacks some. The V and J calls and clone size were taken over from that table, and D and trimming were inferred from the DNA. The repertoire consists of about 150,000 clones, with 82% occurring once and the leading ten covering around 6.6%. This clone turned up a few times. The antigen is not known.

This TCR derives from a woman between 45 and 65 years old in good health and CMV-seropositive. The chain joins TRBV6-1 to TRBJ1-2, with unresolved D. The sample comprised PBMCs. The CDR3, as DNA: TGTGCCAGCAGTCTACGACTGAATGGCTACACCTTC. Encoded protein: CASSLRLNGYTF.